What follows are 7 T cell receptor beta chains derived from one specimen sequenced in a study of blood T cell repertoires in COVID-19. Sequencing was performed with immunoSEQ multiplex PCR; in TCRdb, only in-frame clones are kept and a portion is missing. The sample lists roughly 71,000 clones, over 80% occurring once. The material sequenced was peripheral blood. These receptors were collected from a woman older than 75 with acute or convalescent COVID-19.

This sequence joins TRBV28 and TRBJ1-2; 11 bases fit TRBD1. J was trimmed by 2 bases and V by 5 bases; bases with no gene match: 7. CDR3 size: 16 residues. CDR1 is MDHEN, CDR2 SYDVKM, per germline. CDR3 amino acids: CASSQGGQGVNYGYTF. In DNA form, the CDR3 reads TGTGCCAGCAGTCAGGGGGGACAGGGGGTGAACTATGGCTACACCTTC.

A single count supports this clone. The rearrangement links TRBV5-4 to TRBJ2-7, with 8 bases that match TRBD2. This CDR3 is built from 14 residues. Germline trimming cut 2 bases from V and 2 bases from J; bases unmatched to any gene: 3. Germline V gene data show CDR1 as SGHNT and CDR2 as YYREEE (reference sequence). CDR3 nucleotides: TGTGCCAGCAGCTTACCGGGAGGGCCCTACGAGCAGTACTTC. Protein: CASSLPGGPYEQYF.

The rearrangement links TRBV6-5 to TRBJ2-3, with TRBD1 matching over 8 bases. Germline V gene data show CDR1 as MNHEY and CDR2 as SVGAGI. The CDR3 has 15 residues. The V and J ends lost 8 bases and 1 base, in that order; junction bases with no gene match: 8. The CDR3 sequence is CASFFDRGGTDTQYF. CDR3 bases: TGTGCCAGCTTTTTCGACAGGGGCGGCACAGATACGCAGTATTTT.

The CDR3 loop is CASGRDSNTEAFF. The CDR3 region has the DNA TGTGCTAGTGGACGGGACAGTAACACTGAAGCTTTCTTT. The chain employs TRBV12-5 and TRBJ1-1, with 7 bases lining up with TRBD1. Germline CDR1 reads LGHNT; CDR2 reads FRNRAP. With V trimmed by 6 bases and J by 2 bases, 3 bases remained unmatched. This CDR3 spans 13 amino acids. Together with reference TRBV12-5 and TRBJ1-1, the CDR3 gives the full variable domain: DARVTQTPRHKVTEMGQEVTMRCQPILGHNTVFWYRQTMMQGLELLAYFRNRAPLDDSGMPKDRFSAEMPDATLATLKIQPSEPRDSAVYFCASGRDSNTEAFFGQGTRLTVV.

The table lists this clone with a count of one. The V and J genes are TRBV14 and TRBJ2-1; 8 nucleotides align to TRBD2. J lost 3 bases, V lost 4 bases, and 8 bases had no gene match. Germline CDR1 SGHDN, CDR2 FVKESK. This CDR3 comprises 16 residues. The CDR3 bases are TGTGCCAGCAGCCGAATAGGGAGCGGGGGCTACAATGAGCAGTTCTTC. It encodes CASSRIGSGGYNEQFF. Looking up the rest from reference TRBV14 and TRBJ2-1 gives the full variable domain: EAGVTQFPSHSVIEKGQTVTLRCDPISGHDNLYWYRRVMGKEIKFLLHFVKESKQDESGMPNNRFLAERTGGTYSTLKVQPAELEDSGVYFCASSRIGSGGYNEQFFGPGTRLTVL.

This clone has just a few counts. CDR3 region: CASGKAGTYEQYF. The CDR3 DNA follows: TGTGCCAGCGGGAAAGCGGGAACCTACGAGCAGTACTTC. V usage is TRBV27 and J usage is TRBJ2-7, with TRBD2 identical over 7 bases. There are 13 residues in the CDR3. V dropped 8 bases and J dropped 2; count of bases not matched to a gene: 6. Germline lookup yields CDR1 MNHEY and CDR2 SMNVEV (reference sequence).

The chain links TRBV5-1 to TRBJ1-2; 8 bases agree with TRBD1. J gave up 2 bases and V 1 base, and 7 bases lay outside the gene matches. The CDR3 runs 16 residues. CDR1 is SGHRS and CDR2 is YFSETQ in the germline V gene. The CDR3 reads CASSLNSGQGNYGYTF. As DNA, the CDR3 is TGCGCCAGCAGCTTGAATTCCGGACAGGGAAACTATGGCTACACCTTC.